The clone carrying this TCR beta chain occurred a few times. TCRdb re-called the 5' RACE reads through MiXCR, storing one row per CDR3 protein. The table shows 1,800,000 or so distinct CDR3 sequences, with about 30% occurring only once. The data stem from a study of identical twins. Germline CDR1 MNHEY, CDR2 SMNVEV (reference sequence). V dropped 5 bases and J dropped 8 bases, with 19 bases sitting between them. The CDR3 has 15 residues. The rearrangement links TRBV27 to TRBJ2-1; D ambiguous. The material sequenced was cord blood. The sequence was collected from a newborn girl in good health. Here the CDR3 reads CASSARRALIDEQFF. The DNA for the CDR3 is TGTGCCAGCAGTGCCAGACGGGCCCTGATCGATGAGCAGTTCTTC.